This T cell receptor (beta chain) stems from a study of cytomegalovirus exposure and HLA in healthy donors. The CDR3 sequence is 14 residues long. Trimming took 4 bases from V and 4 from J; bases not matched to a gene: 3. CDR1 is LGHNA and CDR2 is YSLEER in the germline V gene. The PCR used 60 Vbeta and 13 Jbeta primers. Only in-frame clones appear in the TCRdb table, and some are missing; sequencing was by immunoSEQ multiplex PCR. The repertoire includes 130,000 or so clones, under 85% of them detected once, and more than 7.5% sits in the top ten. The clonotype was recovered from a woman between 45 and 65 years old in good health and CMV-seropositive. The chain links TRBV4-3 to TRBJ2-3; 9 bases map to TRBD2. Sequenced: PBMCs. DNA of the CDR3: TGCGCCAGCAGCCCGGGACTAGCCTCAGATACGCAGTATTTT. As protein: CASSPGLASDTQYF.